Listed below are T cell receptor beta chains from one sample, sequenced in a study of T cells in Graves' hyperthyroidism and ophthalmopathy. TCRdb used MiXCR to reprocess the multiplex PCR reads, holding one entry per CDR3 protein. The sample has under 350,000 distinct CDR3 sequences, 13% seen once. Sequenced: blood. The receptor set was obtained from a woman in her 30s with Graves' hyperthyroidism that later progressed to Graves' ophthalmopathy. Both conserved end residues are part of each CDR3. The D gene is left open where the match is weak. The size of a clone is reported for some rows only, either as once, few or many, or as a class for expanded clones.

J: TRBJ2-4
V: TRBV10-3
D: TRBD1
size: few
CDR3: CAISEHEKIASGTENIQYF
DNA: TGTGCCATCAGTGAACACGAAAAAATAGCCTCTGGGACAGAAAACATTCAGTACTTC

J: TRBJ1-5
V: TRBV18
D: TRBD1
size: many
CDR3: CASSTAGTGVTNQPQHF
DNA: TGTGCCAGCTCAACGGCAGGGACAGGGGTTACCAATCAGCCCCAGCATTTT

J: TRBJ2-1
V: TRBV15
D: TRBD2
size: many
CDR3: CATSRAPGLGVDEQFF
DNA: TGTGCCACCAGCAGAGCCCCGGGACTAGGAGTCGATGAGCAGTTCTTC

J: TRBJ2-1
V: TRBV27
D: -
size: many
CDR3: CASSLWASPTGEQFF
DNA: TGTGCCAGCAGTTTATGGGCTAGCCCCACAGGGGAGCAGTTCTTC

J: TRBJ1-6
V: TRBV11-2
D: -
size: -
CDR3: CASNAAAQGPLHF
DNA: TGTGCCAGCAACGCAGCCGCCCAAGGACCCCTCCACTTT

J: TRBJ2-1
V: TRBV24-1
D: TRBD2
size: -
CDR3: CATSDRRTSGHNEQFF
DNA: TGTGCCACCAGTGACCGCCGGACTAGCGGCCACAATGAGCAGTTCTTC

J: TRBJ2-7
V: TRBV2
D: -
size: many
CDR3: CASSESAYEQYF
DNA: TGTGCCAGCAGTGAGTCAGCCTACGAGCAGTACTTC

J: TRBJ2-7
V: TRBV7-8
D: -
size: few
CDR3: CASSSTGSTYEQYF
DNA: TGTGCCAGCAGCTCGACAGGATCTACCTACGAGCAGTACTTC

J: TRBJ2-1
V: TRBV28
D: -
size: many
CDR3: CASSLWTVVNNEQFF
DNA: TGTGCCAGCAGTTTATGGACTGTAGTCAACAATGAGCAGTTCTTC

J: TRBJ2-3
V: TRBV11-2
D: TRBD1
size: many
CDR3: CASSLWGQGTERGTDTQYF
DNA: TGTGCCAGCAGCTTATGGGGACAGGGTACTGAGCGGGGAACAGATACGCAGTATTTT

J: TRBJ2-5
V: TRBV5-4
D: TRBD2
size: -
CDR3: CASSLAAGGPRETQYF
DNA: TGTGCCAGCAGCTTGGCGGCGGGAGGGCCCCGCGAGACCCAGTACTTC

J: TRBJ2-7
V: TRBV9
D: -
size: few
CDR3: CASSGDDYPYEQYF
DNA: TGTGCCAGCAGCGGCGACGACTATCCCTACGAGCAGTACTTC

J: TRBJ2-3
V: TRBV28
D: -
size: many
CDR3: CASSFFADTQYF
DNA: TGTGCCAGCAGTTTCTTCGCAGATACGCAGTATTTT

J: TRBJ2-7
V: TRBV7-2
D: TRBD2
size: many
CDR3: CASSLAGLAGVGSYEQYF
DNA: TGTGCCAGCAGCTTAGCGGGACTAGCGGGAGTAGGGTCCTACGAGCAGTACTTC

J: TRBJ1-1
V: TRBV11-2
D: -
size: -
CDR3: CASSLVAGGAYTEAFF
DNA: TGTGCCAGCAGCTTAGTGGCGGGAGGGGCGTACACTGAAGCTTTCTTT

J: TRBJ2-5
V: TRBV7-8
D: -
size: many
CDR3: CASSLAGKYQETQYF
DNA: TGTGCCAGCAGCTTAGCGGGAAAGTACCAAGAGACCCAGTACTTC

J: TRBJ1-2
V: TRBV7-2
D: TRBD1
size: once
CDR3: CASSLNRGDYGYTF
DNA: TGTGCCAGCAGCTTAAACAGGGGAGACTATGGCTACACCTTC

J: TRBJ2-3
V: TRBV28
D: -
size: -
CDR3: CASSLLGPRGTDTQYF
DNA: TGTGCCAGCAGTTTATTGGGGCCACGGGGCACAGATACGCAGTATTTT

J: TRBJ2-7
V: TRBV4-3
D: -
size: -
CDR3: CASSPRTALSTDYREQYF
DNA: TGCGCCAGCAGCCCCCGGACAGCTTTGTCAACGGACTATCGCGAGCAGTACTTC

J: TRBJ2-7
V: TRBV4-1
D: -
size: many
CDR3: CASSQERDTYEQYF
DNA: TGCGCCAGCAGCCAAGAGCGGGACACCTACGAGCAGTACTTC

J: TRBJ1-2
V: TRBV4-3
D: TRBD1
size: -
CDR3: CASSPRTGRYTF
DNA: TGCGCCAGCAGCCCGAGGACAGGAAGGTACACCTTC

J: TRBJ2-7
V: TRBV6-1
D: -
size: many
CDR3: CASSLNPGPFSYEQYF
DNA: TGTGCCAGCAGTTTAAATCCGGGACCCTTCTCCTACGAGCAGTACTTC

J: TRBJ2-2
V: TRBV30
D: TRBD2
size: many
CDR3: CAIGLAAGGGELFF
DNA: TGTGCCATAGGACTAGCGGCAGGAGGCGGGGAGCTGTTTTTT

J: TRBJ1-1
V: TRBV6-2/TRBV6-3
D: -
size: -
CDR3: CASSPFTGKETEAFF
DNA: TGTGCCAGCAGCCCTTTTACAGGGAAAGAGACTGAAGCTTTCTTT

J: TRBJ1-2
V: TRBV13
D: TRBD1
size: many
CDR3: CASSHSGTGYYGYTF
DNA: TGTGCCAGCAGCCACTCCGGGACAGGTTACTATGGCTACACCTTC

J: TRBJ2-5
V: TRBV25-1
D: -
size: -
CDR3: CASSYLVDQLLEETQYF
DNA: TGTGCCAGCAGCTATTTAGTGGATCAACTCCTAGAAGAGACCCAGTACTTC

J: TRBJ2-3
V: TRBV9
D: -
size: -
CDR3: CASTPRGAGGLTDTQYF
DNA: TGTGCCAGCACCCCAAGGGGGGCCGGGGGGCTCACAGATACGCAGTATTTT

J: TRBJ2-7
V: TRBV5-1
D: -
size: many
CDR3: CASSWLQGTYEQYF
DNA: TGCGCCAGCAGCTGGTTACAGGGCACCTACGAGCAGTACTTC

J: TRBJ1-5
V: TRBV6-1
D: -
size: many
CDR3: CASSGVLGDQPQHF
DNA: TGTGCCAGCAGTGGGGTTTTGGGAGACCAGCCCCAGCATTTT

J: TRBJ2-1
V: TRBV4-1
D: -
size: few
CDR3: CASSQEPSVSAYNEQFF
DNA: TGCGCCAGCAGCCAAGAGCCCAGCGTATCGGCCTACAATGAGCAGTTCTTC

J: TRBJ2-1
V: TRBV9
D: -
size: -
CDR3: CASSVMGSYNEQFF
DNA: TGTGCCAGCAGCGTAATGGGTTCCTACAATGAGCAGTTCTTC

J: TRBJ2-2
V: TRBV5-8
D: TRBD2
size: many
CDR3: CASRSAGSITGELFF
DNA: TGTGCCAGCAGATCAGCGGGATCGATCACCGGGGAGCTGTTTTTT

J: TRBJ2-7
V: TRBV4-1
D: -
size: -
CDR3: CASSPSQGGGVSEQYF
DNA: TGCGCCAGCAGCCCCAGCCAGGGGGGAGGGGTTAGCGAGCAGTACTTC

J: TRBJ1-5
V: TRBV19
D: -
size: -
CDR3: CASSPRGAGKDQPQHF
DNA: TGTGCCAGTAGCCCTAGAGGGGCAGGGAAAGATCAGCCCCAGCATTTT

J: TRBJ2-7
V: TRBV6-1
D: TRBD2
size: many
CDR3: CASSYRAATSGAYEQYF
DNA: TGTGCCAGCAGTTACCGCGCGGCCACTAGCGGGGCCTACGAGCAGTACTTC

J: TRBJ1-2
V: TRBV18
D: -
size: many
CDR3: CASSPSGTLVGYTF
DNA: TGTGCCAGCTCCCCATCCGGGACACTGGTAGGCTACACCTTC

J: TRBJ1-5
V: TRBV27
D: -
size: many
CDR3: CASGPFASYRNQPQHF
DNA: TGTGCCAGCGGCCCCTTTGCGTCGTACCGCAATCAGCCCCAGCATTTT

J: TRBJ2-5
V: TRBV29-1
D: TRBD1
size: few
CDR3: CSHLSRGPQETQYF
DNA: TGCAGCCACCTCTCCAGGGGGCCCCAAGAGACCCAGTACTTC

J: TRBJ2-1
V: TRBV30
D: -
size: many
CDR3: CAWQPDGYPYNEQFF
DNA: TGTGCCTGGCAACCGGACGGATATCCCTACAATGAGCAGTTCTTC